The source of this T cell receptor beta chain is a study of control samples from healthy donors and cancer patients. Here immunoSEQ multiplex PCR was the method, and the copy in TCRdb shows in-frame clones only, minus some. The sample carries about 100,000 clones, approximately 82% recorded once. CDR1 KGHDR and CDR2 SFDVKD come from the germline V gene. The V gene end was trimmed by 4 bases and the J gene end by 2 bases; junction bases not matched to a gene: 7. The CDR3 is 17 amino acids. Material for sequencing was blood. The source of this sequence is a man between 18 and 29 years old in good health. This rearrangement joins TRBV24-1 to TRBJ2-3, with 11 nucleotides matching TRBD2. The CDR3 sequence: CATSDPRLAGSTDTQYF. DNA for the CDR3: TGTGCCACCAGTGACCCACGACTAGCGGGGTCCACAGATACGCAGTATTTT.